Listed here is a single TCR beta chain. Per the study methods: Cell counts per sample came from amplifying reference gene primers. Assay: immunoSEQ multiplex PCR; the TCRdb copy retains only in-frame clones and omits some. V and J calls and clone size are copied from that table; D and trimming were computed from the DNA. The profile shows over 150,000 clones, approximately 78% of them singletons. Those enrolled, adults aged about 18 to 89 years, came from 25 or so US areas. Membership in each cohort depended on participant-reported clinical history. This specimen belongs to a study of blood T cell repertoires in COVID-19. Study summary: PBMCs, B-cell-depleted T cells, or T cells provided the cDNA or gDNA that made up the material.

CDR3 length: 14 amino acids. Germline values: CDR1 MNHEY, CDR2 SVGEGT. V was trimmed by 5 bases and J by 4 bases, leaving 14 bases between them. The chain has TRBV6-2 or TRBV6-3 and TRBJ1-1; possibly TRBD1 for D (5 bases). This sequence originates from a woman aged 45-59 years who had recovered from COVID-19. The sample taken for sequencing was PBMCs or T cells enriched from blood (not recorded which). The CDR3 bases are TGTGCCAGCAGTGTAGGGGCGGGGGTCACTGAAGCTTTCTTT. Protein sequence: CASSVGAGVTEAFF.